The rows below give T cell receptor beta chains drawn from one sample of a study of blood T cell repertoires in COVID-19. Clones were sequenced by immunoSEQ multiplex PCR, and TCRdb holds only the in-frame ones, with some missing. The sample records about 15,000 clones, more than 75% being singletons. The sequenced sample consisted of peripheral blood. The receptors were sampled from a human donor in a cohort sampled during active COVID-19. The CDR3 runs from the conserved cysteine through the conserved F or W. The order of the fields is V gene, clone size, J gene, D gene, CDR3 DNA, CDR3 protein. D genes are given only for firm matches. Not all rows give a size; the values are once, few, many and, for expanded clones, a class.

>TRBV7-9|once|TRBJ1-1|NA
TGTGCCAGCAGCTTAGTGCAGGGCGGCGTTGACTTT
CASSLVQGGVDF
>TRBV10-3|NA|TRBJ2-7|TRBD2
TGTGCCATCAGTGTACCGACTAGCGGGGGGCCCCGGACTTACGAGCAGTACTTC
CAISVPTSGGPRTYEQYF
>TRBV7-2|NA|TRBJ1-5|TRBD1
TGTGCCAGCAGCTTAGGGAACACAGGGGGTCATCAGCCCCAGCATTTT
CASSLGNTGGHQPQHF
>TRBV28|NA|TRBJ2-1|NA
TGTGCCAGCAGTCCCGTGGTGGGGCGGACCTACAATGAGCAGTTCTTC
CASSPVVGRTYNEQFF
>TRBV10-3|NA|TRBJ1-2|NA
TGTGCCATCAGTGAGATAAACGGGATTAACTATGGCTACACCTTC
CAISEINGINYGYTF
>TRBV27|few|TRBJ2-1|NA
TGTGCCAGCAGTTTATTCCCCGGGACTCCCTACAATGAGCAGTTCTTC
CASSLFPGTPYNEQFF
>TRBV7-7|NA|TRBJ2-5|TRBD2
TGTGCCAGCAGCTTAGGGGCCGGGACTAGCGGGATCTCAAGGGAGACCCAGTACTTC
CASSLGAGTSGISRETQYF
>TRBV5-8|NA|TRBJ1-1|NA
TGTGCCAGCAGCTTAGGGGGGAACACTGAAGCTTTCTTT
CASSLGGNTEAFF
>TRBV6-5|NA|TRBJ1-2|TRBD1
TGTGCCAGCAGACCGACAGGGCTCAACTATGGCTACACCTTC
CASRPTGLNYGYTF
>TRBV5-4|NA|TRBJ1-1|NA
TGTGCCAGCAGCTCAGACAGCACTGAAGCTTTCTTT
CASSSDSTEAFF
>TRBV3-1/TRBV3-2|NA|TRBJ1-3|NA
TGTGCCAGCAGCCAAGACATCACGGGGTCTGTTGGAAACACCATATATTTT
CASSQDITGSVGNTIYF
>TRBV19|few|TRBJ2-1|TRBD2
TGTGCCAGTAGTCCCCTCCCTGGGACTAGCGGGATGGGTAGGCAGTTCTTC
CASSPLPGTSGMGRQFF